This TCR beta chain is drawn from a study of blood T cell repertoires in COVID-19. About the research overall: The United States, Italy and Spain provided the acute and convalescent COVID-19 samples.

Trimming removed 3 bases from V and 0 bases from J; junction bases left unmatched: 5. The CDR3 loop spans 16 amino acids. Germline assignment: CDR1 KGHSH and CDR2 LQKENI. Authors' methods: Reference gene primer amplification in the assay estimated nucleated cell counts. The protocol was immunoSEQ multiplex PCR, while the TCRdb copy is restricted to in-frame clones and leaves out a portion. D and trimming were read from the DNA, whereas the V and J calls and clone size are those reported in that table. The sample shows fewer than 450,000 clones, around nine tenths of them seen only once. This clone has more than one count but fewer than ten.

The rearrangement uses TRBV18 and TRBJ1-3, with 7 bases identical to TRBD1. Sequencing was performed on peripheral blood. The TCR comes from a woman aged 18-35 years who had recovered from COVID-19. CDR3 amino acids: CASSPWTGSSGNTIYF. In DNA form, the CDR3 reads TGTGCCAGCTCACCGTGGACAGGTTCCTCTGGAAACACCATATATTTT. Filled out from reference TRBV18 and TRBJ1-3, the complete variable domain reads NAGVMQNPRHLVRRRGQEARLRCSPMKGHSHVYWYRQLPEEGLKFMVYLQKENIIDESGMPKERFSAEFPKEGPSILRIQQVVRGDSAAYFCASSPWTGSSGNTIYFGEGSWLTVV.